The next 19 T cell receptor beta chains were all read from a single sample in a study of T cell responses to AZD1222 COVID-19 vaccine. This table comes from immunoSEQ multiplex PCR, and its TCRdb copy is limited to in-frame clones, with some not included. The data contain about 110,000 clones, under 95% of them singletons. Specimen: peripheral blood, collected on day 0 of AZD1222 vaccination. The receptors shown here come from an adult in good health.

The CDR3 DNA sequence: TGTGCCAGCTCTGACCGGGGGATAGGCACAGATACGCAGTATTTT. Protein product: CASSDRGIGTDTQYF. The chain carries TRBV6-6 and TRBJ2-3; D possibly corresponds to TRBD2 (6 bases). The length of the CDR3 is 15 residues. Trimming took off 8 bases at V and 1 base at J, with 16 bases between the two ends. Germline CDR1 MNHNY, CDR2 SVGAGI (reference sequence).

The chain recombines TRBV5-1 with TRBJ2-1; D tentatively fits TRBD1 or TRBD2 (6 bases each). The CDR3 spans 16 residues. Germline V gives CDR1 SGHRS, CDR2 YFSETQ. Trimming removed 1 base at V and 0 bases at J, with 11 bases between. CDR3 sequence: CASSLIADSSYNEQFF. DNA of the CDR3: TGCGCCAGCAGCTTGATAGCGGACAGCTCCTACAATGAGCAGTTCTTC. Together with reference TRBV5-1 and TRBJ2-1, the CDR3 gives the full variable domain: KAGVTQTPRYLIKTRGQQVTLSCSPISGHRSVSWYQQTPGQGLQFLFEYFSETQRNKGNFPGRFSGRQFSNSRSEMNVSTLELGDSALYLCASSLIADSSYNEQFFGPGTRLTVL.

This clone was seen only a few times. The chain has TRBV25-1 and TRBJ2-1; maybe TRBD2 (6 bases). Germline-derived CDR1 and CDR2 are MGHDK and SYGVNS. V was shortened by 3 bases and J by 6 bases, with 12 bases between the two germline ends. The CDR3 has 14 amino acids. The CDR3 DNA follows: TGTGCCAGCAGTGATCCCGGGGAGGCCAATGAGCAGTTCTTC. Amino acids: CASSDPGEANEQFF.

In this sample, this clone turned up once. The CDR3 reads CASSLGDRMNTEAFF. CDR3 DNA: TGCGCCAGCAGCTTGGGGGACAGGATGAACACTGAAGCTTTCTTT. The chain couples TRBV5-1 to TRBJ1-1; 8 bases map to TRBD1. Germline CDR1 SGHRS, CDR2 YFSETQ. The CDR3 runs 15 residues. The V segment lost 0 bases and the J segment 0 bases; nucleotides outside the gene matches: 1.

CDR3 sequence reads: CASSAGYSNQPQHF. The DNA of the CDR3 is TGTGCCAGTAGCGCGGGGTATAGCAATCAGCCCCAGCATTTT. V and J are TRBV19 and TRBJ1-5; D is unclear. The length of the CDR3 is 14 residues. CDR1 is LNHDA and CDR2 is SQIVND in the germline V gene (reference sequence). Trimming took off 6 bases at V and 0 bases at J, with 9 bases between the two ends. Full variable domain (rest looked up from reference TRBV19 and TRBJ1-5): DGGITQSPKYLFRKEGQNVTLSCEQNLNHDAMYWYRQDPGQGLRLIYYSQIVNDFQKGDIAEGYSVSREKKESFPLTVTSAQKNPTAFYLCASSAGYSNQPQHFGDGTRLSIL.

This clone has only one observation. The chain recombines TRBV7-8 with TRBJ1-5, with D hard to call. Trimming removed 2 bases from V and 1 base from J, with 12 bases in between. The CDR3 is made up of 16 amino acids. Germline assignment: CDR1 SGHVS and CDR2 FQNEAQ. CDR3 nucleotide sequence: TGTGCCAGCAGCTTAACAGTTGAGGGAAGCAATCAGCCCCAGCATTTT. Its protein is CASSLTVEGSNQPQHF.

The rearrangement links TRBV6-6 to TRBJ2-1, with 7 bases identical to TRBD2. With V trimmed by 1 base and J by 0 bases, 3 bases remained unmatched. The CDR3 extends over 16 amino acids. Looked up from germline, CDR1 is MNHNY and CDR2 is SVGAGI (reference sequence). CDR3 DNA: TGTGCCAGCAGTTACTTCGGCGGGAGCTCCTACAATGAGCAGTTCTTC. This encodes CASSYFGGSSYNEQFF.

The chain is built from TRBV19 and TRBJ2-5, with D possibly TRBD1 on 6 matching bases. The ends were cut back, 3 bases at V and 3 bases at J, with 17 bases in the middle. The CDR3 runs 16 residues. Per germline, CDR1 LNHDA and CDR2 SQIVND (reference sequence). CDR3 DNA sequence: TGTGCCAGTAGTATCCAAACCGGGACAAGTAAAGAGACCCAGTACTTC. Encoded protein: CASSIQTGTSKETQYF.

This clone was picked up one time. J is TRBJ2-3 and V is TRBV6-2 or TRBV6-3; 7 bases map to TRBD2. The CDR3 length is 16 residues. Germline CDR1 and CDR2: MNHEY and SVGEGT. The ends lost 5 bases at V and 2 bases at J; junction bases unmatched: 10. As DNA, the CDR3 is TGTGCCAGCAGTCTAACTAGGGCGGGGGACACAGATACGCAGTATTTT. This gives the protein CASSLTRAGDTDTQYF.

V and J are TRBV28 and TRBJ2-1, with a possible D match to TRBD2 (5 bases). Germline V gives CDR1 MDHEN, CDR2 SYDVKM. V was shortened by 1 base and J by 4 bases, with 8 bases between the two germline ends. The CDR3 contains 14 residues. This CDR3 is CASSLLREYNEQFF. The CDR3 DNA follows: TGTGCCAGCAGTTTATTAAGGGAGTACAATGAGCAGTTCTTC.

The chain recombines TRBV7-2 with TRBJ2-1, with 10 bases fitting TRBD1. Germline loops: CDR1 SGHTA, CDR2 FQGNSA. This CDR3 is built from 15 residues. V trimming: 3 bases; J trimming: 9 bases; junction bases outside the gene matches: 8. CDR3 region: CASSFSGTGDGEQFF. The CDR3 DNA is TGTGCCAGCAGCTTTTCCGGGACAGGGGATGGTGAGCAGTTCTTC.

The chain uses TRBV11-3 and TRBJ2-5; no reliable D call. Germline V gene sequence: CDR1 SGHNT, CDR2 YENEEA. This CDR3 has 12 amino acids. V was pared by 2 bases and J by 3 bases, with 4 bases between. In DNA, the CDR3 is TGTGCCAGCAGCTTAAGCAAAGAGACCCAGTACTTC. Translation: CASSLSKETQYF.

The J gene is TRBJ1-6, the V gene TRBV5-1; D remains unclear. Germline loops: CDR1 SGHRS, CDR2 YFSETQ. V lost 10 bases and J lost 2, with 16 bases in between. The CDR3 has 15 residues. The CDR3 DNA follows: TGCGCCTGCAATAGGGAAGGGACCTATAATTCACCCCTCCACTTT. It encodes CACNREGTYNSPLHF.

V usage is TRBV9 and J usage is TRBJ1-1; D gene unclear. The V gene lost 0 bases and the J gene lost 5 bases, with 11 bases spanning the gap. The CDR3 length is 14 residues. Per the germline V gene, CDR1 is SGDLS and CDR2 is YYNGEE. The CDR3 region is CASSVEGSGTEAFF. The CDR3 region has the DNA TGTGCCAGCAGCGTAGAAGGGTCGGGAACTGAAGCTTTCTTT.

The gene calls are TRBV12-5 and TRBJ1-1; perhaps TRBD1 as D (6 bases). V was trimmed by 6 bases and J by 1 base, leaving 9 bases between them. This CDR3 region has 13 residues. Germline V gene data show CDR1 as LGHNT and CDR2 as FRNRAP. DNA for the CDR3: TGTGCTAGTGGACCGACAGGGAACACTGAAGCTTTCTTT. This gives the protein CASGPTGNTEAFF. The full variable domain, completed using reference TRBV12-5 and TRBJ1-1, is DARVTQTPRHKVTEMGQEVTMRCQPILGHNTVFWYRQTMMQGLELLAYFRNRAPLDDSGMPKDRFSAEMPDATLATLKIQPSEPRDSAVYFCASGPTGNTEAFFGQGTRLTVV.

V usage is TRBV18 and J usage is TRBJ1-1; possibly TRBD1 for D (5 bases). The CDR3 runs 14 residues. Germline V CDR1 and CDR2: KGHSH, LQKENI. Trimming stripped 3 bases from V and 1 base from J, with 9 bases between. CDR3: CASSPQGRNTEAFF. The CDR3 DNA reads TGTGCCAGCTCACCGCAGGGACGGAACACTGAAGCTTTCTTT.

The gene calls are TRBV7-2 and TRBJ2-7; 8 nucleotides agree with TRBD2. Germline-derived CDR1 and CDR2 are SGHTA and FQGNSA. This CDR3 is 14 amino acids long. V trimming: 4 bases; J trimming: 2 bases; junction bases outside the gene matches: 4. The CDR3 is CASSYLAGAYEQYF. CDR3 coding DNA: TGTGCCAGCAGCTACCTAGCGGGTGCCTACGAGCAGTACTTC.

The rearrangement links TRBV12-3 or TRBV12-4 to TRBJ1-5, with D hard to call. Trimming cost V 8 bases and J 4 bases, with 6 bases left between them. This CDR3 region has 11 residues. Here the CDR3 reads CASGVNQPQHF. The CDR3 DNA reads as TGTGCCAGCGGCGTGAATCAGCCCCAGCATTTT.

The chain employs TRBV28 and TRBJ1-5, with 10 bases fitting TRBD1. Per the germline V gene, CDR1 is MDHEN and CDR2 is SYDVKM. The CDR3 totals 13 residues. V lost 4 bases to trimming and J lost 6 bases; unmatched junction nucleotides: 0. For the CDR3, the DNA is TGTGCCAGCAGTTGGGACAGGGGTCAGCCCCAGCATTTT. Its translation is CASSWDRGQPQHF.